This TCR beta chain originates from a study of early T cells in non-severe SARS-CoV-2 infection. CDR1 SGHRS and CDR2 YFSETQ come from the germline V gene. This CDR3 is 14 amino acids long. Trimming removed 0 bases from V and 4 bases from J, with 10 bases in between. TCRdb itself ran the 5' RACE reads through MiXCR, one entry per CDR3 protein. This table holds about 88,000 distinct CDR3 sequences, more than 13% found once. Sequencing used whole blood. The receptor's source is an adult who was a healthcare worker with PCR-confirmed SARS-CoV-2 infection or an uninfected control (not recorded which). The chain has TRBV5-1 and TRBJ1-1, with unresolved D. CDR3 DNA sequence: TGCGCCAGCAGCTTGGGCGAAGGCTCCACTGAAGCTTTCTTT. Its translation is CASSLGEGSTEAFF.